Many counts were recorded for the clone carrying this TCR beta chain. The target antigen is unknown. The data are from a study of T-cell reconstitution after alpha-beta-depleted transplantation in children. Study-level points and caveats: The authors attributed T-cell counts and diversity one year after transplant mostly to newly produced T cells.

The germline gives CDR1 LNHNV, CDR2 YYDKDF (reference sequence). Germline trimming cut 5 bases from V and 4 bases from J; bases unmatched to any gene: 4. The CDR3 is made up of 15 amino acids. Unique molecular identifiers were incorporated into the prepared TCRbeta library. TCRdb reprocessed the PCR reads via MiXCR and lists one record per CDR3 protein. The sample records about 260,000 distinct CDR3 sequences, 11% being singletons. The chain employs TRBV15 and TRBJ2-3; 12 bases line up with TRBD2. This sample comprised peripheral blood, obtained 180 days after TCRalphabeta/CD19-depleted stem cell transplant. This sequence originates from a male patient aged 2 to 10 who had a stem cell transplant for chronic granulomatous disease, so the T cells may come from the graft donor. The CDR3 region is CATSVRTSGADTQYF. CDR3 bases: TGTGCCACCAGCGTACGGACTAGCGGGGCAGATACGCAGTATTTT.